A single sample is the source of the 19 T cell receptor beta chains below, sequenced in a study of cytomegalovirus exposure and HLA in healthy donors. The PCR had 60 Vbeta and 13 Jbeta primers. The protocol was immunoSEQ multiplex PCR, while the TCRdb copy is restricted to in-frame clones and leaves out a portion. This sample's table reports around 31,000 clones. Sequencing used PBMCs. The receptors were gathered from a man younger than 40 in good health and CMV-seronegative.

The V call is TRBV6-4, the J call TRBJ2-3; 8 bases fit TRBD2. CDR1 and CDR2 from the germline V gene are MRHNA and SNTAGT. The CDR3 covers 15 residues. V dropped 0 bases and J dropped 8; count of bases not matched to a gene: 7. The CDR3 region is CASSDSIAGSSTQYF. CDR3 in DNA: TGTGCCAGCAGTGACTCTATAGCGGGGAGTTCTACGCAGTATTTT.

CDR3 loop: CASSLALSKETQYF. The DNA for the CDR3 is TGTGCCAGCAGCTTAGCACTTTCGAAAGAGACCCAGTACTTC. The chain couples TRBV7-2 to TRBJ2-5, with no clear D. The CDR3 has 14 amino acids. Trimming cost V 0 bases and J 3 bases, with 8 bases left between them. CDR1 is SGHTA, CDR2 FQGNSA, per germline.

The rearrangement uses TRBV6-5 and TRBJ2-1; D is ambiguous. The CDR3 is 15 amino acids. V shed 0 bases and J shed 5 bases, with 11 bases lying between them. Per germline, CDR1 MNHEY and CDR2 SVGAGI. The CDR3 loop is CASSYSISTNNEQFF. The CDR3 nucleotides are TGTGCCAGCAGTTACTCGATTAGCACGAACAATGAGCAGTTCTTC.

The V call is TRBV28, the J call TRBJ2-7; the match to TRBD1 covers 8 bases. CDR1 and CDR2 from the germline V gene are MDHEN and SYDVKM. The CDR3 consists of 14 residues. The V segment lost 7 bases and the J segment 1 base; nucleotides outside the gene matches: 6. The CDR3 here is CASIPGQGSYEQYF. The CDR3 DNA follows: TGTGCCAGCATCCCTGGACAGGGTTCCTACGAGCAGTACTTC.

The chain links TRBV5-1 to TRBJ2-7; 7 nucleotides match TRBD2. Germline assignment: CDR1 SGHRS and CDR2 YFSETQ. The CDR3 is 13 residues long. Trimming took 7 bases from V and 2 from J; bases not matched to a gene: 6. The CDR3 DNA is TGCGCCAGCCCTTGGGGGAGGGCCTACGAGCAGTACTTC. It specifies CASPWGRAYEQYF.

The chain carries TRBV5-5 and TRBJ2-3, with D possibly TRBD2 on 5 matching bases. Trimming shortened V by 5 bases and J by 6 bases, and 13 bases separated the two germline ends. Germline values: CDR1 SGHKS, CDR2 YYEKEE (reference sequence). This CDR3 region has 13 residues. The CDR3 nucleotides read TGTGCCAGCAGTAAAGGTGCGGGTGATACGCAGTATTTT. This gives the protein CASSKGAGDTQYF.

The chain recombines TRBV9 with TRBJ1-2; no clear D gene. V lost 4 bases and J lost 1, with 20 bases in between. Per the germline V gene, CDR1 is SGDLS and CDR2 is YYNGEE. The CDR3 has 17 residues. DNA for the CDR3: TGTGCCAGCAGCCCAGTGAGCCTCGGGCGGGATAACTATGGCTACACCTTC. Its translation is CASSPVSLGRDNYGYTF.

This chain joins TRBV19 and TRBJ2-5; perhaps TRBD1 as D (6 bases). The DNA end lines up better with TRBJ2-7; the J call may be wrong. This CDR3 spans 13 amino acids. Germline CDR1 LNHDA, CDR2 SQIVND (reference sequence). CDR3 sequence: CASRKQGSGEQYF. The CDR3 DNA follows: TGTGCCAGTAGAAAACAGGGATCGGGCGAGCAGTACTTC.

CDR3 nucleotide sequence: TGTGCCAGCAGAATCTTCCTAAATTCACCCCTCCACTTT. It yields the protein CASRIFLNSPLHF. The chain links TRBV27 to TRBJ1-6; D unresolved. The CDR3 totals 13 residues. Trimming removed 6 bases from V and 7 bases from J, with 10 bases in between. Germline CDR1 reads MNHEY; CDR2 reads SMNVEV (reference sequence).

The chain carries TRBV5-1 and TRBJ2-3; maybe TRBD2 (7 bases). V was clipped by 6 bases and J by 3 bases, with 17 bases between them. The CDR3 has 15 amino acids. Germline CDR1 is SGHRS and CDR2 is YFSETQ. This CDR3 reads CASTIGGRGTDTQYF. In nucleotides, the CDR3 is TGCGCCAGCACCATCGGGGGGCGGGGGACAGATACGCAGTATTTT. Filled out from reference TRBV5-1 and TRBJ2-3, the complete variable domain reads KAGVTQTPRYLIKTRGQQVTLSCSPISGHRSVSWYQQTPGQGLQFLFEYFSETQRNKGNFPGRFSGRQFSNSRSEMNVSTLELGDSALYLCASTIGGRGTDTQYFGPGTRLTVL.

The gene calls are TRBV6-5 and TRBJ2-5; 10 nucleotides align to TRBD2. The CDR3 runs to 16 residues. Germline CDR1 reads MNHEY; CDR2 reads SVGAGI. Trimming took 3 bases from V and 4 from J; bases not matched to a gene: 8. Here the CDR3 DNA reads TGTGCCAGCAGTTATTCCTTCGGACTAGCGGCAGAGACCCAGTACTTC. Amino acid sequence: CASSYSFGLAAETQYF.

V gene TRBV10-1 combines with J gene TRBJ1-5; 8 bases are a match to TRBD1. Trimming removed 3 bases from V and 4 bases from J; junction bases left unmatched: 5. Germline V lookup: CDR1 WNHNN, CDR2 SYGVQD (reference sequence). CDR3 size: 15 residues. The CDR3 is CASSEGDRRNQPQHF. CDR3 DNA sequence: TGCGCCAGCAGTGAAGGGGACAGGAGGAATCAGCCCCAGCATTTT.

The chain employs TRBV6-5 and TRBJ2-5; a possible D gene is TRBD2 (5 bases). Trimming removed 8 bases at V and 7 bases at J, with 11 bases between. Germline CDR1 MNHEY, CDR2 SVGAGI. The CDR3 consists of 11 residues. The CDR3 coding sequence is TGTGCCAGCGCCGCCGCGGGGACCCAGTACTTC. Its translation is CASAAAGTQYF.

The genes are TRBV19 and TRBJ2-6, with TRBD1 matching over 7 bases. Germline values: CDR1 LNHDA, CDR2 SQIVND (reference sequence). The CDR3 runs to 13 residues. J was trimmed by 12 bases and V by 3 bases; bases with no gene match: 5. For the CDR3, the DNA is TGTGCCAGTAGTATCGGGACAGTACCCGTCCTGACTTTC. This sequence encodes CASSIGTVPVLTF.

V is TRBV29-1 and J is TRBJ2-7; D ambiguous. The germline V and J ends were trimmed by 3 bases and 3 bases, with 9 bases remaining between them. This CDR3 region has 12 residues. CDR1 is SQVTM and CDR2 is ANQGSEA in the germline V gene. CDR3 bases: TGCAGCGTTGAGATATCAGGCTACGAGCAGTACTTC. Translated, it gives CSVEISGYEQYF.

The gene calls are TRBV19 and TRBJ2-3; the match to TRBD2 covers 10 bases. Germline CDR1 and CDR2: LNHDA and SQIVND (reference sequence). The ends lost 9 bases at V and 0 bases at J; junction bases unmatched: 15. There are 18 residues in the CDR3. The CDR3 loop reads CARCRTGPTSGSTDTQYF. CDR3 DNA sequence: TGTGCCAGATGTCGTACGGGGCCGACTAGCGGGAGCACAGATACGCAGTATTTT.

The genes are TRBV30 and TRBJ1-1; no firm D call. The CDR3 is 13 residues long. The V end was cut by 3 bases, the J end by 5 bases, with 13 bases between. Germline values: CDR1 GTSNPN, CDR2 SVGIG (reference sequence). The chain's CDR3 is CAWRNGEWTEAFF. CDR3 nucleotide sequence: TGTGCCTGGAGAAACGGGGAGTGGACTGAAGCTTTCTTT.

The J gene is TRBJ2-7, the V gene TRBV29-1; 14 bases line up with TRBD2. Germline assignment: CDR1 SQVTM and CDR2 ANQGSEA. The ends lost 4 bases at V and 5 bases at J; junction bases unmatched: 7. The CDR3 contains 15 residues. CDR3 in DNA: TGCAGCGTTGCTTTCGGGACTAGCGGGAGCCACGAGCAGTACTTC. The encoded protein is CSVAFGTSGSHEQYF.

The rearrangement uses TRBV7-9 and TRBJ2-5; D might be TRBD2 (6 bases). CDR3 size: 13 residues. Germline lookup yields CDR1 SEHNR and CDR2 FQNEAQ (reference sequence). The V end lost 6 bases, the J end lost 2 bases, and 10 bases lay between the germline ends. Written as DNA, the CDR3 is TGTGCCAGCAGTTCAAGCGGGCAAGAGACCCAGTACTTC. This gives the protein CASSSSGQETQYF.